The rows below give T cell receptor beta chains drawn from one sample of a study of T cells in Graves' hyperthyroidism and ophthalmopathy. TCRdb re-called the multiplex PCR reads through MiXCR, storing one row per CDR3 protein. This sample has under 650,000 distinct CDR3 sequences, with about 16% found just once. Input material: blood. All receptors come from a woman younger than 45 with Graves' hyperthyroidism. CDR3s leave out the opening cysteine and the closing phenylalanine or tryptophan.

V,J,CDR3
TRBV7-3,TRBJ2-1,ASSSGTSGSDEQF
TRBV3-1,TRBJ2-5,ASSQDLRETQY
TRBV5-5,TRBJ2-2,ASSLVGGYTGELF
TRBV30,TRBJ1-1,ACQTGFGTEAF
TRBV4-2,TRBJ2-5,ASSQEGSGVGGTQY
TRBV7-2,TRBJ2-1,ASSTGTSYGEQF
TRBV5-1,TRBJ1-5,ASSLVLGSDQPQH
TRBV4-1,TRBJ2-7,ASSQEKAGSRLYEQY
TRBV25-1,TRBJ2-2,ASSYPAGAGELF
TRBV4-1,TRBJ2-7,ASSQDGQGDEQY
TRBV9,TRBJ1-6,ASSVAPNSPLH
TRBV7-8,TRBJ2-1,ASSLWGRAEQF
TRBV28,TRBJ2-5,ASSWGAAKTQY
TRBV7-6,TRBJ2-6,ASSFLSVRSGANVLT
TRBV5-1,TRBJ1-1,ASRPKYRTEDTKAF
TRBV28,TRBJ2-2,ASSASGFRSGTGELF
TRBV10-1,TRBJ2-7,ASSESGQGTDEQY
TRBV20-1,TRBJ2-1,SARGDYPYNEQF
TRBV25-1,TRBJ1-6,ASREGSSYNSPLH
TRBV11-2,TRBJ2-6,ASAPLSGANVLT
TRBV7-8,TRBJ1-4,ASSWRTGSNEKLF
TRBV5-8,TRBJ1-1,ASSPDTEAF
TRBV4-1,TRBJ1-2,ASSQDWGRSYGYT
TRBV7-9,TRBJ2-2,AGLLANTGELF
TRBV24-1,TRBJ2-3,ATSDGDSTDTQY
TRBV30,TRBJ2-3,AWRPGPDTQY
TRBV5-1,TRBJ1-2,ASSLDGSNYGYT
TRBV29-1,TRBJ2-1,SAERTLNNEQF
TRBV28,TRBJ1-1,ASSLPRTEAF
TRBV19,TRBJ1-5,ASTSRIYSNQPQH
TRBV30,TRBJ2-1,AWSGPPLAGGEQF
TRBV28,TRBJ1-3,ASSETARSGNTIY
TRBV30,TRBJ1-4,AWSVTRREKLF
TRBV7-2,TRBJ1-5,ASSLTGTGGVVNQPQH
TRBV19,TRBJ1-5,ASSTGQGDQPQH
TRBV2,TRBJ2-6,ASTRGSGANVLT
TRBV9,TRBJ2-4,ASSGRGNPGIQY
TRBV11-2,TRBJ2-2,ASSFLRGNTGELF
TRBV19,TRBJ2-1,ASSTKNRLAGDEQF
TRBV7-2,TRBJ1-1,ASSLRRDAEAF
TRBV25-1,TRBJ2-2,ASSNLAATNTGELF
TRBV10-3,TRBJ2-3,ATAGGLVTDTQY
TRBV27,TRBJ2-2,ASSLLGQGPTGELF
TRBV6-2/TRBV6-3,TRBJ2-5,ASSIGRTIKETQY
TRBV30,TRBJ2-7,AFQREPSYEQY
TRBV20-1,TRBJ2-3,SGIEGADTQY
TRBV13,TRBJ2-5,ASSSGEGYPGETQY
TRBV5-1,TRBJ2-1,ASSLWGAVPSYNEQF
TRBV7-8,TRBJ2-7,ASSSRSGETGEQY
TRBV28,TRBJ2-7,ASRPRRAGEGIEQY
TRBV28,TRBJ2-7,ASRDPGEAYEQY
TRBV20-1,TRBJ2-1,SARDLTGSF
TRBV19,TRBJ1-1,ASSIPSRKQAF
TRBV18,TRBJ1-4,ASSPDQGLLF
TRBV7-2,TRBJ1-2,ASSSQGTLDGYT
TRBV28,TRBJ1-5,ASRATGNNQPQH
TRBV6-2/TRBV6-3,TRBJ2-5,ASSLPGGKETQY